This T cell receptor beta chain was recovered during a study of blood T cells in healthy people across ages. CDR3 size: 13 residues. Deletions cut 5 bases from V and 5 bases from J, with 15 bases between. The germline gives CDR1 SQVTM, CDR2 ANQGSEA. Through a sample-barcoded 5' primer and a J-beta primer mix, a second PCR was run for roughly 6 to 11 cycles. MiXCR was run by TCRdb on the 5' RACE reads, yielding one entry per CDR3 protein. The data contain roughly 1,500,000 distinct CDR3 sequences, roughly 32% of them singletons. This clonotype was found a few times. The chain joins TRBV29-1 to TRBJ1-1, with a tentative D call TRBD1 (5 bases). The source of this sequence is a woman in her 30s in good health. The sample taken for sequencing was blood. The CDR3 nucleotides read TGCAGCGTTCTGCCCGGGGGTAGGACTGAAGCTTTCTTT. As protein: CSVLPGGRTEAFF.